Presented here are 26 T cell receptor beta chains from one specimen sequenced in a study of beta chain features in type 1 diabetes. The entirety of the isolated RNA underwent reverse transcription, so expressed TCRB transcripts were sequenced. Clones were read by immunoSEQ multiplex PCR, and TCRdb kept only the in-frame ones, dropping some. The sample holds some 900,000 clones, roughly 17% seen once. Sample: naive CD4+ T cells from blood. The receptors derive from a woman younger than 30 in good health.

The J gene is TRBJ2-7, the V gene TRBV28; 9 bases line up with TRBD1. There are 19 residues in the CDR3. CDR1 is MDHEN, CDR2 SYDVKM, per germline. Trimming at V came to 5 bases and at J to 0 bases, leaving 17 bases not matched to a gene. Here the CDR3 DNA reads TGTGCCAGCAGTAGGGACAGGGTCCGGACAACCGTGAGCTCCTACGAGCAGTACTTC. Residues: CASSRDRVRTTVSSYEQYF. Complete variable domain (other parts from reference TRBV28 and TRBJ2-7): DVKVTQSSRYLVKRTGEKVFLECVQDMDHENMFWYRQDPGLGLRLIYFSYDVKMKEKGDIPEGYSVSREKKERFSLILESASTNQTSMYLCASSRDRVRTTVSSYEQYFGPGTRLTVT.

Details on this clone: The sample has other DNA sequences that encode this CDR3 too. CDR3 nucleotide sequence: TGTGCCAGCAGCTCCGGGACAGGGTACACAGATACGCAGTATTTT. Its protein product is CASSSGTGYTDTQYF. This chain joins TRBV28 and TRBJ2-3, with TRBD1 matching 9 bases. The germline V gene has CDR1 MDHEN and CDR2 SYDVKM. V was clipped by 6 bases and J by 2 bases; unmatched bases: 6. There are 15 residues in the CDR3.

A few counts support this clone. This sequence joins TRBV20-1 and TRBJ2-1; D might be TRBD1 or TRBD2, each matching 5 bases. Germline CDR1 and CDR2: DFQATT and SNEGSKA (reference sequence). Deletions cut 5 bases from V and 14 bases from J, with 16 bases between. The CDR3 runs to 11 residues. CDR3 loop: CSALGPGREFF. The CDR3 nucleotides read TGCAGTGCTCTTGGACCGGGACGGGAGTTCTTC.

This clone was observed a few times. The chain has TRBV18 and TRBJ2-1, with 13 bases that match TRBD2. The germline V gene has CDR1 KGHSH and CDR2 LQKENI. The CDR3 runs to 16 residues. Trimming removed 5 bases from V and 8 bases from J; junction bases left unmatched: 9. CDR3: CASSLTGTSGNYEQFF. CDR3 sequence (DNA): TGTGCCAGCTCATTGACGGGGACTAGCGGGAACTATGAGCAGTTCTTC.

This clone was seen more than once but under ten times. V is TRBV10-3 and J is TRBJ1-2, with D possibly TRBD1 on 6 matching bases. Germline assignment: CDR1 ENHRY and CDR2 SYGVKD. The CDR3 runs 16 residues. The germline V and J ends were trimmed by 0 bases and 5 bases, with 16 bases remaining between them. CDR3 amino acids: CAISESTGKKTYGYTF. CDR3 sequence (DNA): TGTGCCATCAGTGAGTCAACAGGGAAGAAGACTTATGGCTACACCTTC.

In this sample, this clone turned up a few times. This sequence joins TRBV18 and TRBJ2-3; 10 bases agree with TRBD2. The J segment lost 4 bases and the V segment lost 0 bases, leaving 4 bases of the junction unmatched. CDR3 length equals 16 residues. Germline-derived CDR1 and CDR2 are KGHSH and LQKENI. The CDR3 reads CASSPPAGGPSDTQYF. CDR3 DNA sequence: TGTGCCAGCTCACCACCAGCGGGAGGGCCGTCAGATACGCAGTATTTT.

This rearrangement joins TRBV9 to TRBJ2-1; possible D gene TRBD2, 6 bases. From germline, CDR1 is SGDLS and CDR2 YYNGEE. The CDR3 has 14 amino acids. Trimming shortened V by 3 bases and J by 0 bases, and 7 bases separated the two germline ends. Here the CDR3 reads CASSAAGSYNEQFF. In DNA, the CDR3 is TGTGCCAGCAGCGCAGCGGGCTCCTACAATGAGCAGTTCTTC.

This clone has more than one count but fewer than ten. The CDR3 loop reads CASTLPRGLDYGYTF. The CDR3 DNA reads as TGTGCCAGCACCCTCCCCAGGGGGTTGGACTATGGCTACACCTTC. The rearrangement uses TRBV7-2 and TRBJ1-2; TRBD1 matches at 7 bases. Unmatched junction bases numbered 11, after V lost 7 bases and J lost 3 bases. Germline V gives CDR1 SGHTA, CDR2 FQGNSA. The CDR3 is made up of 15 amino acids.

This clone was picked up a small number of times. The rearrangement links TRBV7-8 to TRBJ2-2; D remains ambiguous. The V end lost 5 bases, the J end lost 3 bases, and 10 bases lay between the germline ends. The germline gives CDR1 SGHVS, CDR2 FQNEAQ. The CDR3 consists of 14 residues. The DNA for the CDR3 is TGTGCCAGCAGCCACTTCCTTGACACCGGGGAGCTGTTTTTT. Protein sequence: CASSHFLDTGELFF.

The V call is TRBV2, the J call TRBJ2-7; D is perhaps TRBD1 or TRBD2 (5 bases each). This CDR3 contains 16 residues. Germline CDR1 reads SNHLY; CDR2 reads FYNNEI. V dropped 4 bases and J dropped 1 base, with 17 bases sitting between them. The CDR3 coding sequence is TGTGCCAGCAGTGGGGGGTCAGGGAGATTTTCCTACGAGCAGTACTTC. This translates into CASSGGSGRFSYEQYF.

The chain joins TRBV4-1 to TRBJ2-7; 7 nucleotides match TRBD2. V was clipped by 0 bases and J by 4 bases; unmatched bases: 12. CDR3 size: 17 residues. Germline assignment: CDR1 MGHRA and CDR2 YSYEKL. The CDR3 loop reads CASSQEGSGTLAYEQYF. CDR3 coding DNA: TGCGCCAGCAGCCAAGAAGGGAGCGGGACCTTAGCTTACGAGCAGTACTTC.

The CDR3 region is CASRELLDTIYF. The CDR3 region has the DNA TGTGCCAGCAGAGAGCTGTTGGACACCATATATTTT. The chain has TRBV2 and TRBJ1-3; D gene uncertain. The germline CDR1 and CDR2 sequences are SNHLY and FYNNEI. CDR3 size: 12 residues. The V end lost 6 bases, the J end lost 8 bases, and 11 bases lay between the germline ends.

This clone occurred a few times. The V and J genes are TRBV28 and TRBJ1-1, with a weak D call TRBD1 (5 bases). Trimming removed 3 bases at V and 8 bases at J, with 10 bases between. The CDR3 sequence is 12 residues long. Germline V gene data show CDR1 as MDHEN and CDR2 as SYDVKM. CDR3 nucleotides: TGTGCCAGCAGTTTGGGACTTCAGGAAGCTTTCTTT. This codes for CASSLGLQEAFF.

This clone has just a few counts. The chain has TRBV5-1 and TRBJ2-5; tentative D call: TRBD2 (5 bases). V was cut by 0 bases and J by 5 bases, with 11 bases left in between. Germline CDR1 and CDR2: SGHRS and YFSETQ. CDR3 length equals 14 residues. CDR3 loop: CASSLGEIGETQYF. The CDR3 coding sequence is TGCGCCAGCAGCTTGGGGGAGATCGGCGAGACCCAGTACTTC.

This clone was seen only a few times. This sequence joins TRBV19 and TRBJ2-1; D might be TRBD2 (6 bases). The CDR3 contains 15 residues. Trimming shortened V by 7 bases and J by 0 bases, and 13 bases separated the two germline ends. Germline CDR1 reads LNHDA; CDR2 reads SQIVND (reference sequence). CDR3 protein: CASTLGTLSYNEQFF. The DNA of the CDR3 is TGTGCCAGTACCCTGGGGACTCTCTCCTACAATGAGCAGTTCTTC.

The chain is built from TRBV29-1 and TRBJ2-1; TRBD1 might be the D (6 bases). CDR1 and CDR2 from the germline V gene are SQVTM and ANQGSEA. V shed 7 bases and J shed 4 bases, with 20 bases lying between them. The CDR3 runs to 15 residues. CDR3 amino acids: CSAAPGTKIYNEQFF. The CDR3 nucleotides read TGCAGCGCGGCCCCCGGGACAAAAATATACAATGAGCAGTTCTTC.

The V and J genes are TRBV14 and TRBJ2-1; 8 nucleotides line up with TRBD1. This CDR3 comprises 16 residues. Losses at the gene ends were 3 bases for V and 5 bases for J; bases not matched to a gene: 9. Germline CDR1 reads SGHDN; CDR2 reads FVKESK. CDR3 nucleotide sequence: TGTGCCAGCAGCCATTTCAGGGGGCTAGGGAACAATGAGCAGTTCTTC. Amino acids: CASSHFRGLGNNEQFF.

CDR3 loop: CASSLGPPGLAGGPGEQYF. CDR3 sequence (DNA): TGTGCCAGCAGCTTAGGCCCTCCGGGACTAGCGGGAGGGCCCGGCGAGCAGTACTTC. This chain links TRBV7-2 with TRBJ2-7; 16 nucleotides align to TRBD2. The length of the CDR3 is 19 residues. Germline V gene sequence: CDR1 SGHTA, CDR2 FQGNSA. Trimming cost V 1 base and J 6 bases; bases outside gene matches: 12.

In its sample, this clone was seen a few times. This chain connects TRBV7-2 to TRBJ2-1; weak D call: TRBD2 (5 bases). Germline lookup yields CDR1 SGHTA and CDR2 FQGNSA. The CDR3 runs to 15 residues. The germline V and J ends were trimmed by 3 bases and 3 bases, with 12 bases remaining between them. CDR3 sequence: CASSFHTGLYNEQFF. The CDR3 DNA sequence: TGTGCCAGCAGCTTCCATACCGGACTCTACAATGAGCAGTTCTTC.

This sequence joins TRBV4-1 and TRBJ2-4, with no clear D. V shed 3 bases and J shed 0 bases, with 9 bases lying between them. There are 15 residues in the CDR3. The V gene's germline CDR1 is MGHRA and CDR2 YSYEKL. This chain's CDR3 is CASSQIGIAKNIQYF. CDR3 nucleotides: TGCGCCAGCAGCCAGATAGGCATAGCCAAAAACATTCAGTACTTC.

This chain connects TRBV5-6 to TRBJ2-7; D unclear. The CDR3 covers 11 residues. Deletions cut 0 bases from V and 6 bases from J, with 4 bases between. Germline lookup yields CDR1 SGHDT and CDR2 YYEEEE. CDR3 protein: CASSLVGEQYF. CDR3 nucleotides: TGTGCCAGCAGCTTGGTCGGCGAGCAGTACTTC. Variable domain in full (rest from reference TRBV5-6 and TRBJ2-7): DAGVTQSPTHLIKTRGQQVTLRCSPKSGHDTVSWYQQALGQGPQFIFQYYEEEERQRGNFPDRFSGHQFPNYSSELNVNALLLGDSALYLCASSLVGEQYFGPGTRLTVT.

The chain has TRBV18 and TRBJ2-7, with 8 nucleotides matching TRBD1. The CDR3 loop spans 17 amino acids. Trimming took 6 bases from V and 7 from J; bases not matched to a gene: 20. CDR1 and CDR2 (germline): KGHSH, LQKENI. The CDR3 coding sequence is TGTGCCAGCTCCATATCGAGGTCGCAGGGGGCGTTGATTGAGCAGTACTTC. Residues: CASSISRSQGALIEQYF.

This clone was observed a few times. This chain links TRBV5-8 with TRBJ1-2; 7 positions agree with TRBD1. Germline assignment: CDR1 SGHTS and CDR2 YDEGEE. V shed 2 bases, J shed 3 bases, and the junction held 4 bases outside the gene matches. CDR3 size: 14 residues. CDR3 sequence (DNA): TGTGCCAGCAGCTTCATAGACAGGGACTATGGCTACACCTTC. Amino acid sequence: CASSFIDRDYGYTF.

In its sample, this clone was seen a few times. The chain is built from TRBV6-6 and TRBJ2-5; TRBD2 agrees at 7 bases. Germline CDR1 and CDR2: MNHNY and SVGAGI (reference sequence). This CDR3 contains 12 residues. The ends lost 11 bases at V and 4 bases at J; junction bases unmatched: 7. The CDR3, as DNA: TGTGCCCACCGGGGGGATCGAGAGACCCAGTACTTC. The encoded protein is CAHRGDRETQYF.

This clone was seen more than once but under ten times. The V call is TRBV6-5, the J call TRBJ2-4; the D gene is possibly TRBD1 (6 bases). The V gene's germline CDR1 is MNHEY and CDR2 SVGAGI. Trimming left V 0 bases short and J 1 base short, with 7 bases between. The CDR3 is 15 residues long. CDR3 loop: CASSYSQGAKNIQYF. CDR3 DNA sequence: TGTGCCAGCAGTTACTCACAGGGCGCCAAAAACATTCAGTACTTC.

In DNA, the CDR3 is TGTGCCACCAGCAGAGGGGCTAGCGGAACCTACGAGCAGTACTTC. Protein sequence: CATSRGASGTYEQYF. The chain employs TRBV15 and TRBJ2-7; 7 nucleotides agree with TRBD2. CDR3 length: 15 residues. CDR1 LNHNV and CDR2 YYDKDF come from the germline V gene (reference sequence). V lost 1 base to trimming and J lost 2 bases; unmatched junction nucleotides: 5.